The present T cell receptor (beta chain) was sequenced within a study of cytomegalovirus exposure and HLA in healthy donors. Across the study: Unique TCR beta sequences numbering approximately 100 million came from about 180 million T cells in an earlier analysis.

General study points: The study put 150 to 200 TCR beta chains on its list as cytomegalovirus-associated.

PCR amplification relied on 60 Vbeta primers (plus 13 Jbeta primers). Produced via immunoSEQ multiplex PCR; TCRdb's table is partial and in-frame only. The sample records about 89,000 clones, around 77% being singletons. J gave up 3 bases and V 4 bases, and 6 bases lay outside the gene matches. From germline, CDR1 is SEHNR and CDR2 FQNEAQ (reference sequence). The CDR3 has 15 residues. This clone was counted between two and nine times. Its antigen is unidentified. The chain carries TRBV7-9 and TRBJ2-7, with 10 positions matching TRBD1. The origin of this receptor is a man younger than 40 in good health and CMV-seronegative. The specimen sequenced was PBMCs. The CDR3 DNA sequence: TGTGCCAGCAGCTCATCCGGGACAGGGGTCTACGAGCAGTACTTC. Its protein product is CASSSSGTGVYEQYF. The full variable domain, rest sourced from reference TRBV7-9 and TRBJ2-7, is DTGVSQNPRHKITKRGQNVTFRCDPISEHNRLYWYRQTLGQGPEFLTYFQNEAQLEKSRLLSDRFSAERPKGSFSTLEIQRTEQGDSAMYLCASSSSGTGVYEQYFGPGTRLTVT.